A selection of T cell receptor beta chains follows, all from one sample in a study of blood T cell repertoires in COVID-19. The assay was immunoSEQ multiplex PCR, and TCRdb's table has in-frame clones only and misses some. The sample yields some 270,000 clones, roughly 91% seen once. Sequencing was done on a sample of PBMCs or T cells enriched from blood (not recorded which). The origin of the receptors is a woman aged 55 to 70 who had recovered from COVID-19. CDR3s include the opening cysteine and the closing phenylalanine or tryptophan.

cdr3_aa v_call
CASSVVRGHTGELFF TRBV9
CASSFGQGVNSPLHF TRBV5-1
CSVEEGGPYEQYF TRBV29-1
CASSNPPGTSNGETQYF TRBV28
CASSLEGSINYGYTF TRBV6-5
CASSFLETGFLNQPQHF TRBV28
CASSEARRSTEAFF TRBV2
CASSPLGAEQFF TRBV7-6
CASRGRQGRSPLHF TRBV28
CASSPRVKETQYF TRBV3-1/TRBV3-2
CASSINSGINSPLHF TRBV5-1
CAWSGASRGGEQFF TRBV30
CASSGGTAAEAFF TRBV9
CASSQSRSGSEYF TRBV14
CASSEGTGGYEQYF TRBV9
CASSTDTGSQYF TRBV2
CASSRQGPNQPQHF TRBV6-5
CASSIQGNSPLHF TRBV19
CASSTTTRRLAGMGTDTQYF TRBV9
CASSKKLRQVRDEQYF TRBV21-1
CASGPGTGVYGYTF TRBV28
CASSPGGTEAFF TRBV19
CARGGSETQYF TRBV19
CASSQDRTNTGELFF TRBV4-1
CASSWGGRNQPQHF TRBV27
CASSIAIRDRLNISGNTIYF TRBV19
CASSLAAASYNEQFF TRBV7-9
CSVRAGQANEKLFF TRBV29-1
CASKSGTSVNEQYF TRBV27
CASSQAGTGAEAFF TRBV3-1/TRBV3-2
CASSRLINEQFF TRBV18
CASSLEGGHSYGYTF TRBV13
CASSLGAGTALVETDTQYF TRBV5-1
CASSLSQGETQYF TRBV9
CASRDSYSNQPQHF TRBV2
CASSIGTVFHF TRBV19